The present TCR beta chain was sequenced within a study of long-term antiretroviral therapy in people with HIV. Study results and limitations: Whichever time point was examined, clones expanded before ART dominated the repertoire.

Inclusion required at least two post-ART and at least one pre-ART PBMC samples. Held in samples before DNA extraction were roughly 1-10 million cryopreserved PBMC. Survey level was the resolution at which the v3.0 immunoSEQ assay ran. TCRdb's table, derived via immunoSEQ multiplex PCR, lists solely in-frame clones and lacks some. Among 25,000 to 35,000 clones listed, around 90% were seen once. Germline loops: CDR1 SGHNT, CDR2 YYREEE (reference sequence). The CDR3 sequence is 14 residues long. Losses at the gene ends were 0 bases for V and 6 bases for J; bases not matched to a gene: 5. To note about this clone: The target antigen is unknown.

The source of this sequence is a woman aged 18-29 years with HIV. This sample comprised unsorted PBMCs, obtained 1.8 years after starting antiretroviral therapy. The V call is TRBV5-4, the J call TRBJ2-7; 8 bases are a match to TRBD2. The CDR3 nucleotides read TGTGCCAGCAGCTTGGAAGCGGGAGCGCCCGAGCAGTACTTC. As protein: CASSLEAGAPEQYF.